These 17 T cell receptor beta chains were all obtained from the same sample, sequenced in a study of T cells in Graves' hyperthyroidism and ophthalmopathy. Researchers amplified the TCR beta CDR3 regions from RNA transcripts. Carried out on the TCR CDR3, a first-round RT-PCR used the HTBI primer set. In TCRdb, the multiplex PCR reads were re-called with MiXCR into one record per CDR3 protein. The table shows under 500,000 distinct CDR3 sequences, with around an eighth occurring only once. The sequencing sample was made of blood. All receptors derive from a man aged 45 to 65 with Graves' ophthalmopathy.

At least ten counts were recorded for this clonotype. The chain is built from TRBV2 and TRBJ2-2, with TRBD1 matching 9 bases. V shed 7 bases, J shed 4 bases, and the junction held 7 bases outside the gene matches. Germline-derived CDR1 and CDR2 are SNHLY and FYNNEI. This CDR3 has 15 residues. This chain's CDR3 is CASKIGQGFTGELFF. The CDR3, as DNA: TGTGCCAGCAAGATAGGACAGGGGTTCACCGGGGAGCTGTTTTTT.

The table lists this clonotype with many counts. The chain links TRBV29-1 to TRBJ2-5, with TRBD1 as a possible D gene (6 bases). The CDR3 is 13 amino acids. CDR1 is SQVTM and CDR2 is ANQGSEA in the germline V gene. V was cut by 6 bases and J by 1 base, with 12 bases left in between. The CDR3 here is CSVDGQSQETQYF. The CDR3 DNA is TGCAGCGTAGATGGACAGTCCCAAGAGACCCAGTACTTC.

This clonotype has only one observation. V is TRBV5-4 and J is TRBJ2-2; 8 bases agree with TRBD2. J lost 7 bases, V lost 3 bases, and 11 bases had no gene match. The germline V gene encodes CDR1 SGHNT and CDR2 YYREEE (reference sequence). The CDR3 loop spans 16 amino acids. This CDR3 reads CASSSPEREFLGELFF. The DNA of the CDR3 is TGTGCCAGCAGCTCCCCAGAGCGGGAGTTCCTCGGGGAGCTGTTTTTT.

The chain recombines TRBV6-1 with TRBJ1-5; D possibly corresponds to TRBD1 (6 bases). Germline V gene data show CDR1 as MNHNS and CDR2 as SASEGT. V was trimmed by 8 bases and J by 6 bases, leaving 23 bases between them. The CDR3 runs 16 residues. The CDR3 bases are TGTGCCAGCCTTGGAACAGGGAGTAAGGTTCGTCAGCCCCAGCATTTT. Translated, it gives CASLGTGSKVRQPQHF.

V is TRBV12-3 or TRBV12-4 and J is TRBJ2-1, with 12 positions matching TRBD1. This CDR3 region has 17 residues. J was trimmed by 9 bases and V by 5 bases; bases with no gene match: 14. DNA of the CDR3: TGTGCCAGCAGTCAAAGGGTCGGGACAGGGGGCCGCAGTGAGCAGTTCTTC. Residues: CASSQRVGTGGRSEQFF.

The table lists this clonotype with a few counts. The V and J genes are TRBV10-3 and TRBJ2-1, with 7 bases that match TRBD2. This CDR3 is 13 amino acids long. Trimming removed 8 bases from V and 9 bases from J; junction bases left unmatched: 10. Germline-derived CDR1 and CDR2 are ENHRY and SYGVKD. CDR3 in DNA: TGTGCCATCGCAGGGACTACAGTCAGTGAGCAGTTCTTC. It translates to CAIAGTTVSEQFF.

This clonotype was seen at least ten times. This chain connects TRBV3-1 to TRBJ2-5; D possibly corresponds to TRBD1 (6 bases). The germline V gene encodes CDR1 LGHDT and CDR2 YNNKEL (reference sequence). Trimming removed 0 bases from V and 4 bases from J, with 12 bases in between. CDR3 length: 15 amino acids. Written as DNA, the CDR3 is TGTGCCAGCAGCCAAGAGTTGACAGGTAGAGAGACCCAGTACTTC. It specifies CASSQELTGRETQYF.

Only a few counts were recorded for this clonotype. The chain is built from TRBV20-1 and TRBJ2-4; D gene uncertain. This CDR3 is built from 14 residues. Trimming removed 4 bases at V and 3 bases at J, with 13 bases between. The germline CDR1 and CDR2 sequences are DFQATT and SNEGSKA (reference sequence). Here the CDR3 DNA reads TGCAGTGCTACCCAGGTGGGCGGCAAAAACATTCAGTACTTC. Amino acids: CSATQVGGKNIQYF.

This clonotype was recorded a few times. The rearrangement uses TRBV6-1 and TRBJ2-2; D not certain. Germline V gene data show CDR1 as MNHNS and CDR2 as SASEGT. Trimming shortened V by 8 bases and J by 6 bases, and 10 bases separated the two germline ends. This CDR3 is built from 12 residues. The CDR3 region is CASVGGPGELFF. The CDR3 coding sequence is TGTGCCAGCGTAGGCGGTCCCGGGGAGCTGTTTTTT.

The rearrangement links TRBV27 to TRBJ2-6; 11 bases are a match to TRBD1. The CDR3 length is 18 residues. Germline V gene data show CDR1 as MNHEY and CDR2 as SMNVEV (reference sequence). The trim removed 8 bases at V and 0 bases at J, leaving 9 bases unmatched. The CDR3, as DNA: TGTGCCAGCTCTCCCCGGGGACAGGGGGTCTCTGGGGCCAACGTCCTGACTTTC. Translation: CASSPRGQGVSGANVLTF.

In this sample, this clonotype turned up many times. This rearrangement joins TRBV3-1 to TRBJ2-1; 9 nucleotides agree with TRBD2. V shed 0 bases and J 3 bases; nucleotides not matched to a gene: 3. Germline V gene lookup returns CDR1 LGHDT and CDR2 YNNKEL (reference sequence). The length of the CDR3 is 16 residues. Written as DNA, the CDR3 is TGTGCCAGCAGCCAAGATCCTAGCGGGGTCTACAATGAGCAGTTCTTC. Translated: CASSQDPSGVYNEQFF.

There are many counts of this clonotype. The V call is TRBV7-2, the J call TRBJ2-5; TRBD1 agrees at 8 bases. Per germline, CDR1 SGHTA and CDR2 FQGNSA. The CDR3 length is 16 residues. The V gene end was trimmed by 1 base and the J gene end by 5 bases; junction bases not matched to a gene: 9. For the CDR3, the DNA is TGTGCCAGCAGCTTAGGGGGAACAGGGGGTAGCGAGACCCAGTACTTC. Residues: CASSLGGTGGSETQYF.

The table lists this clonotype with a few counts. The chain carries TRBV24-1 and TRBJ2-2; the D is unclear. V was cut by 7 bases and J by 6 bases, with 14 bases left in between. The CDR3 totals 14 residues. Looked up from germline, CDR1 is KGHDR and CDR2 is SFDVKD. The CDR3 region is CATSDDPGAGELFF. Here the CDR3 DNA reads TGTGCCACCAGCGACGACCCTGGGGCCGGGGAGCTGTTTTTT.

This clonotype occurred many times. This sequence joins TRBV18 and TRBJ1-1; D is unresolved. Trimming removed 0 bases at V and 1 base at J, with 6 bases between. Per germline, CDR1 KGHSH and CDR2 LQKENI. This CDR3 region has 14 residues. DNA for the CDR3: TGTGCCAGCTCACCACCGGTAGGGAACACTGAAGCTTTCTTT. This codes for CASSPPVGNTEAFF.

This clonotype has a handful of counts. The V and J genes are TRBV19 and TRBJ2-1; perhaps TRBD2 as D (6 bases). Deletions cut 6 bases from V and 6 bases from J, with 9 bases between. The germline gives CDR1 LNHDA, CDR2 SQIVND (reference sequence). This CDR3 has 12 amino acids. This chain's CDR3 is CASRDYGNEQFF. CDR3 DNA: TGTGCCAGTAGGGACTACGGCAATGAGCAGTTCTTC.

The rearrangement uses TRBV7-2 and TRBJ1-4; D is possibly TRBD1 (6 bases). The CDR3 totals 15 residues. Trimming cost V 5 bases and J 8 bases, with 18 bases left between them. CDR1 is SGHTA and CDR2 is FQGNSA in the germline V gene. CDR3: CASSPRGGRVEKLFF. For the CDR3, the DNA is TGTGCCAGCAGCCCAAGGGGGGGGCGAGTCGAAAAACTGTTTTTT. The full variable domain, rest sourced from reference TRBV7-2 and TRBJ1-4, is GAGVSQSPSNKVTEKGKDVELRCDPISGHTALYWYRQSLGQGLEFLIYFQGNSAPDKSGLPSDRFSAERTGGSVSTLTIQRTQQEDSAVYLCASSPRGGRVEKLFFGSGTQLSVL.

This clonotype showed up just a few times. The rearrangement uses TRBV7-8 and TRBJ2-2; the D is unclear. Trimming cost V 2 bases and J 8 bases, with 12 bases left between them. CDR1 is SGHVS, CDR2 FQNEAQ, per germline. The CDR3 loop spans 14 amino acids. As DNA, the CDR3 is TGTGCCAGCAGCTTAATCACTACCCATGGGGAGCTGTTTTTT. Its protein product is CASSLITTHGELFF.